One and the same sample provided the 2 T cell receptor beta chains below, sequenced in a study of post-analysis software for immune sequencing data. cDNA libraries of TCR beta carried unique molecular identifiers. MiXCR was run by TCRdb on the PCR reads, yielding one entry per CDR3 protein. The sample shows hundreds of thousands of distinct CDR3 sequences, 44% of them seen only once. No antigen has been assigned to these receptors. Study-wide results and caveats: TRBV5-6, TRBV5-1 and TRBV20-1 belonged to a set of roughly 5 TRBV segments that were more frequent in patients than controls.

The sequencing input was blood. The receptors were sampled from a girl aged 10-17 years with multiple sclerosis.

The chain recombines TRBV6-6 with TRBJ1-5, with D maybe TRBD1 (5 bases). In germline, CDR1 is MNHNY, CDR2 SVGAGI (reference sequence). The CDR3 contains 13 residues. The germline V and J ends were trimmed by 7 bases and 1 base, with 8 bases remaining between them. CDR3 in amino acids: CASIKGSNQPQHF. CDR3 DNA: TGTGCCAGCATCAAGGGGAGCAATCAGCCCCAGCATTTT.

The chain couples TRBV28 to TRBJ1-5; the D is unclear. The germline V gene has CDR1 MDHEN and CDR2 SYDVKM. CDR3 length equals 14 residues. Trimming shortened V by 4 bases and J by 5 bases, and 12 bases separated the two germline ends. The CDR3 DNA reads TGTGCCAGCAGTTCCGCGGACGGATATCAGCCCCAGCATTTT. Amino acid sequence: CASSSADGYQPQHF.